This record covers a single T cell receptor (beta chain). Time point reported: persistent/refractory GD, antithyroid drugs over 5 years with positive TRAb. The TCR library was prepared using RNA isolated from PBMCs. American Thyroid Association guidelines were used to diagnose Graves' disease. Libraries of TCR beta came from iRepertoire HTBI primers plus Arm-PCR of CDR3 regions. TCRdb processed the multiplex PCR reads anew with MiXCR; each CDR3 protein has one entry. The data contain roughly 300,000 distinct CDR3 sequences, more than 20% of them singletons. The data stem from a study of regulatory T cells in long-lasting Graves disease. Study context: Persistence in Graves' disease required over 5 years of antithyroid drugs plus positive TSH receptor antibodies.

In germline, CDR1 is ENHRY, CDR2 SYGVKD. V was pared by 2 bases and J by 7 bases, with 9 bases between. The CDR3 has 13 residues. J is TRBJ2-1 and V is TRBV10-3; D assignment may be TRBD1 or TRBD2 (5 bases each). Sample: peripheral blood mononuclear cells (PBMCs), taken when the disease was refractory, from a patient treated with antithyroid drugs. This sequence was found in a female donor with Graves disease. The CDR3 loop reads CAISERGENEQFF. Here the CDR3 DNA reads TGTGCCATCAGTGAGCGAGGGGAGAATGAGCAGTTCTTC.